Presented here are 17 T cell receptor beta chains from one specimen sequenced in a study of OX40 agonist ivuxolimab in advanced cancers. The repertoire was sequenced with immunoSEQ multiplex PCR; TCRdb's copy has only in-frame clones and lacks some. Of approximately 71,000 clones listed, about 94% are singletons. Sample: CD4+ or CD8+ T cells sorted from blood, taken in a trial of the OX40 agonist ivuxolimab. These TCRs come from an adult with an advanced solid tumor such as melanoma, head and neck, liver or kidney cancer.

The chain couples TRBV11-2 to TRBJ2-7; 8 bases are a match to TRBD1. Looked up from germline, CDR1 is SGHAT and CDR2 is FQNNGV. V lost 5 bases and J lost 1; bases outside the gene matches: 13. This CDR3 comprises 17 residues. The chain's CDR3 is CASSGQGPMRRSYEQYF. The CDR3 DNA follows: TGTGCCAGCAGCGGACAGGGTCCTATGAGAAGGTCCTACGAGCAGTACTTC.

This clone showed up just once. This chain joins TRBV14 and TRBJ2-2; no clear D gene. V lost 3 bases and J lost 6, with 20 bases in between. Germline V CDR1 and CDR2: SGHDN, FVKESK. The CDR3 totals 17 residues. Here the CDR3 reads CASSHGSNHPNPGELFF. CDR3 coding DNA: TGTGCCAGCAGCCACGGCTCAAATCACCCCAACCCCGGGGAGCTGTTTTTT.

This chain connects TRBV27 to TRBJ2-7; D could derive from TRBD1 or TRBD2 (5 bases each). The CDR3 sequence is 13 residues long. V shed 3 bases and J shed 1 base, with 7 bases lying between them. Germline CDR1 reads MNHEY; CDR2 reads SMNVEV (reference sequence). CDR3 bases: TGTGCCAGCAGTTTCGGGGCTTCCTACGAGCAGTACTTC. Its translation: CASSFGASYEQYF.

This chain uses TRBV18 with TRBJ2-7, with D possibly being TRBD1 (5 bases). This CDR3 has 19 amino acids. CDR1 and CDR2 from the germline V gene are KGHSH and LQKENI. Trimming removed 3 bases at V and 2 bases at J, with 26 bases between. The CDR3 protein is CASSPPTRERTSLAYEQYF. In DNA form, the CDR3 reads TGTGCCAGCTCACCCCCTACCCGTGAGAGGACATCGCTCGCCTACGAGCAGTACTTC.

The chain combines TRBV5-4 with TRBJ2-1; 8 bases are a match to TRBD2. J gave up 5 bases and V 4 bases, and 2 bases lay outside the gene matches. The germline gives CDR1 SGHNT, CDR2 YYREEE (reference sequence). The CDR3 runs to 13 residues. DNA for the CDR3: TGTGCCAGCAGCCAGGGACTAGACAATGAGCAGTTCTTC. It translates to CASSQGLDNEQFF. Supplemented by reference TRBV5-4 and TRBJ2-1, the full variable domain reads ETGVTQSPTHLIKTRGQQVTLRCSSQSGHNTVSWYQQALGQGPQFIFQYYREEENGRGNFPPRFSGLQFPNYSSELNVNALELDDSALYLCASSQGLDNEQFFGPGTRLTVL.

The CDR3 DNA sequence: TGCGCCAGCAGCCGCACCACCGGGACCATATTGGTGAACACTGAAGCTTTCTTT. It encodes CASSRTTGTILVNTEAFF. The rearrangement joins TRBV4-3 to TRBJ1-1; a possible D gene is TRBD1 (5 bases). This CDR3 contains 18 residues. CDR1 LGHNA and CDR2 YSLEER come from the germline V gene. V was cut by 4 bases and J by 0 bases, with 21 bases left in between.

This chain connects TRBV5-1 to TRBJ2-6; 9 bases agree with TRBD2. Unmatched junction bases numbered 8, after V lost 4 bases and J lost 0 bases. CDR1 SGHRS and CDR2 YFSETQ come from the germline V gene. This CDR3 comprises 18 residues. The CDR3 DNA follows: TGCGCCAGCAGCCAGGGACTAGCCTCCCTCTCTGGGGCCAACGTCCTGACTTTC. Protein product: CASSQGLASLSGANVLTF. The full variable domain, its missing parts supplied by reference TRBV5-1 and TRBJ2-6, is KAGVTQTPRYLIKTRGQQVTLSCSPISGHRSVSWYQQTPGQGLQFLFEYFSETQRNKGNFPGRFSGRQFSNSRSEMNVSTLELGDSALYLCASSQGLASLSGANVLTFGAGSRLTVL.

The chain recombines TRBV4-1 with TRBJ2-5; 7 nucleotides line up with TRBD2. V was clipped by 4 bases and J by 1 base; unmatched bases: 6. Germline V CDR1 and CDR2: MGHRA, YSYEKL. This CDR3 contains 15 residues. CDR3 region: CASSLLGEGQETQYF. Here the CDR3 DNA reads TGCGCCAGCAGCCTCTTAGGGGAGGGCCAAGAGACCCAGTACTTC.

The rearrangement joins TRBV27 to TRBJ2-3, with 10 bases identical to TRBD1. J was trimmed by 4 bases and V by 8 bases; bases with no gene match: 9. The germline CDR1 and CDR2 sequences are MNHEY and SMNVEV (reference sequence). The CDR3 contains 15 residues. CDR3 in DNA: TGTGCCAGCGGCTTGCGGGACAGGGGCCCAGATACGCAGTATTTT. This sequence encodes CASGLRDRGPDTQYF.

The chain recombines TRBV27 with TRBJ2-6, with 11 bases that match TRBD1. With 2 bases clipped from V and 0 bases from J, the junction kept 6 bases outside the gene matches. CDR3 length equals 19 residues. In germline, CDR1 is MNHEY, CDR2 SMNVEV (reference sequence). CDR3 bases: TGTGCCAGCAGTTTAGCGGGACAGGGGGTCCACTCTGGGGCCAACGTCCTGACTTTC. It encodes CASSLAGQGVHSGANVLTF. The full variable domain, completed using reference TRBV27 and TRBJ2-6, is EAQVTQNPRYLITVTGKKLTVTCSQNMNHEYMSWYRQDPGLGLRQIYYSMNVEVTDKGDVPEGYKVSRKEKRNFPLILESPSPNQTSLYFCASSLAGQGVHSGANVLTFGAGSRLTVL.

CDR3 sequence reads: CASSLGGRGLVYGYTF. The DNA for the CDR3 is TGTGCCAGCAGTTTAGGAGGGAGGGGCCTCGTCTATGGCTACACCTTC. The chain couples TRBV27 to TRBJ1-2, with D tentatively TRBD1 (5 bases). This CDR3 contains 16 residues. Germline CDR1 reads MNHEY; CDR2 reads SMNVEV (reference sequence). V was trimmed by 2 bases and J by 4 bases, leaving 17 bases between them.

The chain joins TRBV10-1 to TRBJ1-5; the match to TRBD1 covers 7 bases. CDR1 WNHNN and CDR2 SYGVQD come from the germline V gene (reference sequence). J lost 5 bases, V lost 6 bases, and 1 base had no gene match. The CDR3 sequence is 12 residues long. CDR3: CASSQGDQPQHF. In nucleotides, the CDR3 is TGCGCCAGCAGCCAGGGGGATCAGCCCCAGCATTTT.

The chain links TRBV11-1 to TRBJ2-7, with 7 nucleotides matching TRBD1. Trimming removed 3 bases from V and 4 bases from J; junction bases left unmatched: 9. The V gene's germline CDR1 is SGHAT and CDR2 FQDESV (reference sequence). The CDR3 has 15 residues. The CDR3, as DNA: TGTGCCAGCAGCTTTTCTCTTAAGACAGGGTACGAGCAGTACTTC. Translation gives CASSFSLKTGYEQYF.

V gene TRBV6-6 combines with J gene TRBJ1-1, with D possibly TRBD1 on 5 matching bases. V lost 4 bases and J 5 bases, leaving 14 bases between the germline ends. Germline V CDR1 and CDR2: MNHNY, SVGAGI (reference sequence). The CDR3 runs to 14 residues. This chain's CDR3 is CASSSSGLATEAFF. CDR3 bases: TGTGCCAGCAGTTCCTCGGGGCTTGCTACTGAAGCTTTCTTT.

This clone has only one observation. The genes are TRBV2 and TRBJ2-7; TRBD1 aligns across 11 bases. Trimming took 4 bases from V and 1 from J; bases not matched to a gene: 12. The CDR3 extends over 18 amino acids. Germline CDR1 reads SNHLY; CDR2 reads FYNNEI. Here the CDR3 DNA reads TGTGCCAGCAGTGCGCCAACTTCCGGGACAGGGGGATCCTACGAGCAGTACTTC. Its translation is CASSAPTSGTGGSYEQYF.

The chain couples TRBV4-1 to TRBJ2-3; 9 nucleotides agree with TRBD2. Germline loops: CDR1 MGHRA, CDR2 YSYEKL. This CDR3 contains 17 residues. V was pared by 1 base and J by 4 bases, with 9 bases of the junction left unmatched. This CDR3 reads CASSQVASGAPSDTQYF. The CDR3 DNA reads TGCGCCAGCAGCCAAGTCGCTAGCGGGGCTCCATCAGATACGCAGTATTTT.

The J gene is TRBJ2-1, the V gene TRBV4-3, with 10 positions matching TRBD1. The length of the CDR3 is 15 residues. V lost 3 bases and J lost 7; bases outside the gene matches: 6. Germline values: CDR1 LGHNA, CDR2 YSLEER. This CDR3 reads CASSHRQGAKNEQFF. The CDR3 DNA reads as TGCGCCAGCAGCCACCGACAGGGGGCTAAAAATGAGCAGTTCTTC.